Each of the 13 T cell receptor beta chains below was sequenced from the same sample in a study of T cell responses to AZD1222 COVID-19 vaccine. Clones were read by immunoSEQ multiplex PCR, and TCRdb kept only the in-frame ones, dropping some. The sample includes approximately 180,000 clones, roughly nine tenths of them seen just once. The specimen comprised peripheral blood, sampled on day 0 of AZD1222 vaccination. These receptors all stem from an adult in good health.

CDR3 in DNA: TGCGCCAGCAGCTCCACTTTCGGACCCGACAATGAGCAGTTCTTC. This encodes CASSSTFGPDNEQFF. The chain uses TRBV5-1 and TRBJ2-1; D is uncertain. V dropped 3 bases and J dropped 5 bases, with 15 bases sitting between them. The CDR3 length is 15 residues. Looked up from germline, CDR1 is SGHRS and CDR2 is YFSETQ.

This clone has just a few counts. V and J are TRBV4-2 and TRBJ1-1; D is ambiguous. Germline assignment: CDR1 LGHNA and CDR2 YNFKEQ. The CDR3 length is 15 residues. With 0 bases removed from V and 0 bases from J, the gap between germline ends came to 8 bases. This CDR3 is CASSQDWSVNTEAFF. The CDR3 nucleotides are TGTGCCAGCAGCCAAGATTGGTCAGTGAACACTGAAGCTTTCTTT.

This clone was seen just once. The J gene is TRBJ2-5, the V gene TRBV5-4; 9 bases agree with TRBD2. CDR1 is SGHNT, CDR2 YYREEE, per germline (reference sequence). Unmatched junction bases numbered 7, after V lost 6 bases and J lost 4 bases. The length of the CDR3 is 14 residues. CDR3 coding DNA: TGTGCCAGCACCTGGGCGGGGGGGGCAGAGACCCAGTACTTC. Residues: CASTWAGGAETQYF.

This chain connects TRBV9 to TRBJ2-1, with D tentatively TRBD2 (5 bases). CDR3 length: 15 residues. The germline V gene has CDR1 SGDLS and CDR2 YYNGEE. Trimming cost V 0 bases and J 5 bases, with 12 bases left between them. The CDR3 loop reads CASSVAGGPNNEQFF. The CDR3 region has the DNA TGTGCCAGCAGCGTAGCTGGAGGACCAAACAATGAGCAGTTCTTC.

V gene TRBV5-4 combines with J gene TRBJ2-2; perhaps TRBD2 as D (6 bases). The CDR3 covers 15 residues. Trimming took off 5 bases at V and 3 bases at J, with 14 bases between the two ends. Germline values: CDR1 SGHNT, CDR2 YYREEE (reference sequence). The CDR3, as DNA: TGTGCCAGCAGATACGATCCGGGAGACACCGGGGAGCTGTTTTTT. This encodes CASRYDPGDTGELFF. Looking up the rest from reference TRBV5-4 and TRBJ2-2 gives the full variable domain: ETGVTQSPTHLIKTRGQQVTLRCSSQSGHNTVSWYQQALGQGPQFIFQYYREEENGRGNFPPRFSGLQFPNYSSELNVNALELDDSALYLCASRYDPGDTGELFFGEGSRLTVL.

The V call is TRBV7-2, the J call TRBJ2-5, with no clear D. V was clipped by 4 bases and J by 2 bases, with 8 bases between them. This CDR3 has 13 residues. Germline values: CDR1 SGHTA, CDR2 FQGNSA. The CDR3 nucleotides read TGTGCCAGCAGCTCTGCCCGACAAGAGACCCAGTACTTC. This translates into CASSSARQETQYF.

The chain carries TRBV5-6 and TRBJ1-4, with TRBD1 matching 7 bases. The CDR3 runs 16 residues. Germline-derived CDR1 and CDR2 are SGHDT and YYEEEE. The V gene end was trimmed by 0 bases and the J gene end by 4 bases; junction bases not matched to a gene: 6. CDR3 sequence (DNA): TGTGCCAGCAGCTTGGGGTATTCAGGGGGTAATGAAAAACTGTTTTTT. It translates to CASSLGYSGGNEKLFF.

This clone appeared a few times. The J gene is TRBJ1-1, the V gene TRBV2; D remains unclear. V gave up 8 bases and J gave up 4 bases, with 17 bases separating them. Germline CDR1 reads SNHLY; CDR2 reads FYNNEI. The CDR3 covers 14 residues. CDR3: CASGRDGPSTEAFF. The CDR3 DNA reads TGTGCCAGCGGCCGGGATGGACCTAGCACTGAAGCTTTCTTT.

The chain couples TRBV30 to TRBJ2-6; TRBD1 matches 9 bases. This CDR3 has 15 amino acids. J lost 1 base, V lost 3 bases, and 1 base had no gene match. CDR1 is GTSNPN and CDR2 is SVGIG in the germline V gene (reference sequence). The CDR3 region is CAWRGTGSGANVLTF. CDR3 coding DNA: TGTGCCTGGAGGGGGACAGGGTCTGGGGCCAACGTCCTGACTTTC.

The chain is built from TRBV27 and TRBJ2-5; D may be TRBD1 (5 bases). Germline values: CDR1 MNHEY, CDR2 SMNVEV (reference sequence). The ends were cut back, 8 bases at V and 1 base at J, with 14 bases in the middle. The CDR3 has 14 residues. CDR3 nucleotide sequence: TGTGCCAGCTCCCAGGGCAGCCGCCAAGAGACCCAGTACTTC. Its translation is CASSQGSRQETQYF.

CDR3 DNA sequence: TGTGCCAGCAGCAAGACTCGCGCGGACACTGAAGCTTTCTTT. Protein: CASSKTRADTEAFF. This sequence joins TRBV7-2 and TRBJ1-1; the D is unclear. V lost 5 bases and J 3 bases, leaving 13 bases between the germline ends. This CDR3 is 14 amino acids long. CDR1 is SGHTA, CDR2 FQGNSA, per germline.

V usage is TRBV5-4 and J usage is TRBJ2-5; D is undetermined. Trimming removed 2 bases at V and 7 bases at J, with 6 bases between. Germline assignment: CDR1 SGHNT and CDR2 YYREEE (reference sequence). The CDR3 runs to 11 residues. CDR3 coding DNA: TGTGCCAGCAGCTTTGAAGGGACCCAGTACTTC. As protein: CASSFEGTQYF.

As for this clone: One end of the junction varies from germline; a read error may be responsible. The genes are TRBV7-2 and TRBJ2-7; no firm D call. The CDR3 runs to 14 residues. CDR1 is SGHTA, CDR2 FQGNSA, per germline. In DNA, the CDR3 is TGTGCCAGCAGGTTAGATCAGGCGTGGGGCGAGCAGTACTTC. Residues: CASRLDQAWGEQYF.